This TCR beta chain was obtained from a study of cytomegalovirus exposure and HLA in healthy donors. The donors (healthy individuals) were bone marrow donors. Broader study findings: Later analysis associated a missense DCLRE1C variant with TCR beta V- and J-gene trimming.

In the case of this clone: No antigen is known for it.

13 Jbeta primers and 60 Vbeta primers were used for the PCR. Measured with immunoSEQ multiplex PCR; TCRdb has only the in-frame clones, and not every one. The sample gives about 170,000 clones, around 78% of which show up once; 2% to 2.5% is in the top ten. The trim removed 2 bases at V and 1 base at J, leaving 4 bases unmatched. The CDR3 spans 15 residues. Per germline, CDR1 MDHEN and CDR2 SYDVKM. V usage is TRBV28 and J usage is TRBJ2-5, with 7 bases matching TRBD2. The source material was PBMCs. The TCR was taken from a woman aged 30 to 39 in good health and CMV-seropositive. For the CDR3, the DNA is TGTGCCAGCAGTTTAGGTAGCGGGTTCCAAGAGACCCAGTACTTC. Translating it yields CASSLGSGFQETQYF. Combining the CDR3 with reference TRBV28 and TRBJ2-5 gives the whole variable domain DVKVTQSSRYLVKRTGEKVFLECVQDMDHENMFWYRQDPGLGLRLIYFSYDVKMKEKGDIPEGYSVSREKKERFSLILESASTNQTSMYLCASSLGSGFQETQYFGPGTRLLVL.